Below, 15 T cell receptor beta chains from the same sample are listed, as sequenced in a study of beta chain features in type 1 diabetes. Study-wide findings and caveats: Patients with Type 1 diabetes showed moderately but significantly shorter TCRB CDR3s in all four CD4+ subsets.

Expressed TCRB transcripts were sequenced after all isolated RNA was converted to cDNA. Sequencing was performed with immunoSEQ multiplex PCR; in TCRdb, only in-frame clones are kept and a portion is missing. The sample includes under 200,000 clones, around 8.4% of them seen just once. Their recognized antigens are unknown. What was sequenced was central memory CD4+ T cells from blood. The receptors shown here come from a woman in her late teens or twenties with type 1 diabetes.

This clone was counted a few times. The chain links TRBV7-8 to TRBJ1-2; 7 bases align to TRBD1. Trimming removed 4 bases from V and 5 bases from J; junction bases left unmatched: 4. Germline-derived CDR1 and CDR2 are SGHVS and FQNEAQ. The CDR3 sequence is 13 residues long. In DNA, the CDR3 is TGTGCCAGCAGCTCGGGACAGCTATATGGCTACACCTTC. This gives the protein CASSSGQLYGYTF.

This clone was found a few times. The CDR3 spells CASSLVERSTGGDEAFF. The CDR3 region has the DNA TGTGCCAGCAGCTTGGTAGAAAGGTCTACAGGGGGCGATGAAGCTTTCTTT. This sequence joins TRBV5-8 and TRBJ1-1, with 9 bases that match TRBD1. The germline gives CDR1 SGHTS, CDR2 YDEGEE. The CDR3 spans 17 residues. After removal of 0 bases from V and 7 bases from J, the junction contained 13 bases not matched to a gene.

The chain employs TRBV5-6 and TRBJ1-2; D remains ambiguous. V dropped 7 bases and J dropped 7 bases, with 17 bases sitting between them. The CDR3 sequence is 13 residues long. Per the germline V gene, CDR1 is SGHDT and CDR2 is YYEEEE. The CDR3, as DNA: TGTGCCAGCCGAACGACGGGTCCGGGTGGCTACACCTTC. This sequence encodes CASRTTGPGGYTF.

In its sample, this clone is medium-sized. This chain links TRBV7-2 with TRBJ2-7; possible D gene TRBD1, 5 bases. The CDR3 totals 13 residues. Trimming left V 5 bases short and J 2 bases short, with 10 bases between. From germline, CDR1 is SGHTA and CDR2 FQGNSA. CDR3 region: CASSLTTAYEQYF. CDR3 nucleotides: TGTGCCAGCAGCCTAACGACAGCCTACGAGCAGTACTTC. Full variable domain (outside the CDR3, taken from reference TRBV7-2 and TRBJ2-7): GAGVSQSPSNKVTEKGKDVELRCDPISGHTALYWYRQSLGQGLEFLIYFQGNSAPDKSGLPSDRFSAERTGGSVSTLTIQRTQQEDSAVYLCASSLTTAYEQYFGPGTRLTVT.

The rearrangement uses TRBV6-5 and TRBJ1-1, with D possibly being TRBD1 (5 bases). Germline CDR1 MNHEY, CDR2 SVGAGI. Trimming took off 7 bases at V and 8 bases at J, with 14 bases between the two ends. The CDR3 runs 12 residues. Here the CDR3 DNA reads TGTGCCAGCATCGGTCAGGGAAACGAAGCTTTCTTT. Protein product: CASIGQGNEAFF.

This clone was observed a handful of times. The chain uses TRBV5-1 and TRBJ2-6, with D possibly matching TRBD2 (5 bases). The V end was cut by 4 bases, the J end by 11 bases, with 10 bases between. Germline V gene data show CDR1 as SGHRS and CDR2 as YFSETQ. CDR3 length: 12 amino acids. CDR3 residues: CASSRSGDVLTF. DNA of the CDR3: TGCGCCAGCAGCCGCTCCGGGGACGTCCTGACTTTC.

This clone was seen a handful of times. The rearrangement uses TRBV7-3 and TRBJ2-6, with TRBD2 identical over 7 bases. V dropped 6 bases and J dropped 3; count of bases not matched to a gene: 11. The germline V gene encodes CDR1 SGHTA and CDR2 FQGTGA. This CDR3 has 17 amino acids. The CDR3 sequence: CASSPEFGEGGANVLTF. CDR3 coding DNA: TGTGCCAGCAGTCCAGAGTTTGGGGAGGGTGGGGCCAACGTCCTGACTTTC.

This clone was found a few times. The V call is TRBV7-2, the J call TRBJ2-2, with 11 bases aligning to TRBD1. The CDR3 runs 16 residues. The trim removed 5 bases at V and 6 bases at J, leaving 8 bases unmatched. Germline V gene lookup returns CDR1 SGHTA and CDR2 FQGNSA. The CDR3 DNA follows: TGTGCCAGCAGCCCTCGGACAGGGGGCCCCTCCGGGGAGCTGTTTTTT. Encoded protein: CASSPRTGGPSGELFF.

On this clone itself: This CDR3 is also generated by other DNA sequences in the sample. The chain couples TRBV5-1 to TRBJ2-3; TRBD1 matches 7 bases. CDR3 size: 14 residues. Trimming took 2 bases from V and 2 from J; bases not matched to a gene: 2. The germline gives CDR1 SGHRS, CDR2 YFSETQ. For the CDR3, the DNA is TGCGCCAGCAGCTTAGGGGGCTCCACAGATACGCAGTATTTT. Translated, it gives CASSLGGSTDTQYF. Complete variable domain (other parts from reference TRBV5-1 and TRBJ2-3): KAGVTQTPRYLIKTRGQQVTLSCSPISGHRSVSWYQQTPGQGLQFLFEYFSETQRNKGNFPGRFSGRQFSNSRSEMNVSTLELGDSALYLCASSLGGSTDTQYFGPGTRLTVL.

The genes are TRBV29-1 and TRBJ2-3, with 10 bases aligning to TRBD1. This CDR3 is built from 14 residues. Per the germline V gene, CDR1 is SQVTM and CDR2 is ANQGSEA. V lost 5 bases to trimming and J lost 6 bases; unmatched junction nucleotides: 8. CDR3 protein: CSVSGTGALDTQYF. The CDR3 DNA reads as TGCAGCGTTAGCGGGACAGGGGCTTTGGATACGCAGTATTTT.

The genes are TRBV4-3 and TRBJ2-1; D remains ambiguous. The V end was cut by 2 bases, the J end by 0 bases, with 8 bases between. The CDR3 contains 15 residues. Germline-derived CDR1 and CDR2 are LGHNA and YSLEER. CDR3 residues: CASSQSVSSYNEQFF. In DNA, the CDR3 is TGCGCCAGCAGCCAAAGCGTGAGCTCCTACAATGAGCAGTTCTTC.

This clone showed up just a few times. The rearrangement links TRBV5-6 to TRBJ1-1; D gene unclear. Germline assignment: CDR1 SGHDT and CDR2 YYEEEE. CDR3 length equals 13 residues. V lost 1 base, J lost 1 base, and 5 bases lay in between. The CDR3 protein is CASSLFQNTEAFF. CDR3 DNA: TGTGCCAGCAGCTTGTTCCAGAACACTGAAGCTTTCTTT.

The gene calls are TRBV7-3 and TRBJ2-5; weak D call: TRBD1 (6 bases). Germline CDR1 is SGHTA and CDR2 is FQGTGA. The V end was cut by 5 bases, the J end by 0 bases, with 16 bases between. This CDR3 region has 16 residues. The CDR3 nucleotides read TGTGCCAGCAGCCCGTCCAGGGGCCCATACCAAGAGACCCAGTACTTC. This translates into CASSPSRGPYQETQYF.

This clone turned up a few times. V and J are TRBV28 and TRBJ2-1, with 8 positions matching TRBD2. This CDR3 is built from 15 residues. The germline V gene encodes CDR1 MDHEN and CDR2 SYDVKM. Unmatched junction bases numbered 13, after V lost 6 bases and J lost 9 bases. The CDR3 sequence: CASRVRGLVASEQFF. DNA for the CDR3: TGTGCCAGCAGAGTGCGGGGACTAGTAGCCAGTGAGCAGTTCTTC.

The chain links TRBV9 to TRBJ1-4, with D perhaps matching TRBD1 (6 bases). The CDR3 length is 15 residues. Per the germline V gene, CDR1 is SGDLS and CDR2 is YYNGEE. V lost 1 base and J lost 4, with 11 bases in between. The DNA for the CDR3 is TGTGCCAGCAGCGTACTAGGACAGAATAATGAAAAACTGTTTTTT. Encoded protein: CASSVLGQNNEKLFF.